This TCR beta chain was documented in a study of graft-versus-host responses after intestinal transplantation. Study-wide context: Recipients uniformly received anti-thymocyte globulin induction, followed by tacrolimus and steroids for approximately 3 years. Whole-study findings and limits: Ileal or blood samples showed some GvH clones first, and such clones were also found in recipient marrow.

Note on this clone: What it binds is unknown.

Sequencing used immunoSEQ multiplex PCR; TCRdb keeps in-frame clones, though not all of them. The profile shows 40,000 or so clones, about 90% of them singletons. With 0 bases clipped from V and 1 base from J, the junction kept 17 bases outside the gene matches. Germline V gene sequence: CDR1 MGHRA, CDR2 YSYEKL. The CDR3 runs 21 residues. This sequence originates from a human patient who received an intestinal transplant, so some T cells may come from the graft donor. This rearrangement joins TRBV4-1 to TRBJ1-1; 10 nucleotides line up with TRBD1. This sample comprised PBMCs, obtained around 270 days after transplant. CDR3 in DNA: TGCGCCAGCAGCCAAGATATATTACCGGGACAGGGGAGGATGCGGAACACTGAAGCTTTCTTT. This sequence encodes CASSQDILPGQGRMRNTEAFF.